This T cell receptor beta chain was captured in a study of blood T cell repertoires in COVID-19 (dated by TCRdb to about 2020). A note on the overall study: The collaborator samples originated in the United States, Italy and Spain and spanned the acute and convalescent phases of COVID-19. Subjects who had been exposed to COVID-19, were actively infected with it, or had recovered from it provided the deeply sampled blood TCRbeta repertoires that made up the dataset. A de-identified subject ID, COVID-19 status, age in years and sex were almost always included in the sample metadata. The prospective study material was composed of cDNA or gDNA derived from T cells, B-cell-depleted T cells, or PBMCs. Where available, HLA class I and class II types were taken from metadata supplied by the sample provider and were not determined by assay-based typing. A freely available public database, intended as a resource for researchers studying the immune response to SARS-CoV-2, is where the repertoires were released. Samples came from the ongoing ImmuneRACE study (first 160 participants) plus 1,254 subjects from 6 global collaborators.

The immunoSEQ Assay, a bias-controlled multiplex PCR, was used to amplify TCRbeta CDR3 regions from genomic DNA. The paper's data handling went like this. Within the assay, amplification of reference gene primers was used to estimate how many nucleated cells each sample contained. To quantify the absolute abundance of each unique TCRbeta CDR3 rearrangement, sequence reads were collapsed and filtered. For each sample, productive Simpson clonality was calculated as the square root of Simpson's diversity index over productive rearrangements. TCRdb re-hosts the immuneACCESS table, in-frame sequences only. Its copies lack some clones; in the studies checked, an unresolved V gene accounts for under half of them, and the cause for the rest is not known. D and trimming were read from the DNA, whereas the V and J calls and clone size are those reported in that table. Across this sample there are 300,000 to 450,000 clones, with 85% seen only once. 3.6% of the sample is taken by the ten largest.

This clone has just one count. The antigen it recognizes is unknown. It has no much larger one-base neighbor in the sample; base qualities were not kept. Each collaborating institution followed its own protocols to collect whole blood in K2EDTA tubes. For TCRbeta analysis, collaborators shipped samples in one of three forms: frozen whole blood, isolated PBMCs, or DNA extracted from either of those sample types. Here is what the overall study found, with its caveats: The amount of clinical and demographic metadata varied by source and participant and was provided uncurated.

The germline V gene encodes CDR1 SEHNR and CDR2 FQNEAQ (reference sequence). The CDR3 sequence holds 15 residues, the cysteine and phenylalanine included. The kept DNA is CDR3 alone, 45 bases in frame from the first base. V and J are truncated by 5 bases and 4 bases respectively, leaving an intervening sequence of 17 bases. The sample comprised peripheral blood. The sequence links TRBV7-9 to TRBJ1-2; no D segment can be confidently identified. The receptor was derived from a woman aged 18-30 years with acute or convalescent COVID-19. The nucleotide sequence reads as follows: TGTGCCAGCAGCCCCCCGGCGTATCCTAGCTATGGCTACACCTTC. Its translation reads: CASSPPAYPSYGYTF.